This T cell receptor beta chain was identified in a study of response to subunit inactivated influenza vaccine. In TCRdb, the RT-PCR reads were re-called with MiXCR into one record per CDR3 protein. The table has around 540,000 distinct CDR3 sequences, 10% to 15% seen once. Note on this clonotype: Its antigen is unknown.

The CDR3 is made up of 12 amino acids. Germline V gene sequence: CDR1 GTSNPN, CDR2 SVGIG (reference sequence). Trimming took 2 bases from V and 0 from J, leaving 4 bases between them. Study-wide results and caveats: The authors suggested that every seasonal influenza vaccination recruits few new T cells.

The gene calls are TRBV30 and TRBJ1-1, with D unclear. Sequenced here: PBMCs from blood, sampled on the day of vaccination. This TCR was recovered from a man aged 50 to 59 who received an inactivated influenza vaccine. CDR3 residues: CAWSRVNTEAFF. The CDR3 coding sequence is TGTGCCTGGAGTAGAGTGAACACTGAAGCTTTCTTT.